One T cell receptor (beta chain) is described in this entry. These data belong to a study of blood T cell repertoires in COVID-19. Study at large: T cells, B-cell-depleted T cells, or PBMCs provided the cDNA or gDNA that served as material.

V lost 0 bases, J lost 7 bases, and 0 bases stayed unmatched. Germline V CDR1 and CDR2: SGHRS, YFSETQ. The CDR3 loop spans 13 amino acids. Original methodology: Researchers report that nucleated cell counts were estimated from reference gene primer amplification. Assay: immunoSEQ multiplex PCR; the TCRdb copy retains only in-frame clones and omits some. From that table come the V and J calls and clone size; the DNA was used to work out D and trimming. This repertoire shows about 210,000 clones, 88% found once; its top ten account for 1.5% to 2%. The chain uses TRBV5-1 and TRBJ1-4; 7 bases map to TRBD1. The clonotype originates from a man between 65 and 85 years old with acute or convalescent COVID-19. Material for sequencing was peripheral blood. The CDR3 DNA reads as TGCGCCAGCAGCTTGGGGGACAGTGAAAAACTGTTTTTT. This codes for CASSLGDSEKLFF.